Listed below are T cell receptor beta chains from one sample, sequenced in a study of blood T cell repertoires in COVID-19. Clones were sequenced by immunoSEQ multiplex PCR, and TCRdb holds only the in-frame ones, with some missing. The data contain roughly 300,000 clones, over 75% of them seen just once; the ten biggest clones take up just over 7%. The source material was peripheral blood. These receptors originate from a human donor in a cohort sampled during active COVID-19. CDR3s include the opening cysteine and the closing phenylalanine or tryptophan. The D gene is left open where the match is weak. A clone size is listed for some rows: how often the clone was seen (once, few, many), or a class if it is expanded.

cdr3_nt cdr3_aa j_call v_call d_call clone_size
TGTGCCAGCAGTTACCGGACATTCAACACTGAAGCTTTCTTT CASSYRTFNTEAFF TRBJ1-1 TRBV6-5 - -
TGTGCCCTCTCGACAGGGGATAATCAGCCCCAGCATTTT CALSTGDNQPQHF TRBJ1-5 TRBV6-1 TRBD1 -
TGTGCCAGCAGTACTTCAGGGGGAAATCAGCCCCAGCATTTT CASSTSGGNQPQHF TRBJ1-5 TRBV6-2/TRBV6-3 TRBD1 -
TGTGCCATCAGTGATTACAGGGGTTACTATGGCTACACCTTC CAISDYRGYYGYTF TRBJ1-2 TRBV10-3 TRBD1 few
TGTGCCTGGCGGACAGGGGGCGAGGGGAACACCATATATTTT CAWRTGGEGNTIYF TRBJ1-3 TRBV30 TRBD1 -
TGTGCCAGCAGTTTACTTCTGACAGGGGTAAACACCATATATTTT CASSLLLTGVNTIYF TRBJ1-3 TRBV28 TRBD1 -
TGCGCCAGCAGTAAAGACAGGGGACCCCTCCACTTT CASSKDRGPLHF TRBJ1-6 TRBV10-1 TRBD1 -
TGTGCCAGCAGCCAAACAGACAGGGGGCTTGGGGAGCTGTTTTTT CASSQTDRGLGELFF TRBJ2-2 TRBV7-9 TRBD1 -
TGTGCCAGCTCACCACCGGACAGTCTAGGTCTCTATGGCTACACCTTC CASSPPDSLGLYGYTF TRBJ1-2 TRBV18 - -
TGCGCCAGCAGCCAAGTTTTAACAGTGGGAGCCTACAATGAGCAGTTCTTC CASSQVLTVGAYNEQFF TRBJ2-1 TRBV4-1 - -
TGTGCCTGGAGTTCCTTGAAGGGAGTTTACGAGCAGTACTTC CAWSSLKGVYEQYF TRBJ2-7 TRBV30 - -
TGTGCCAGCAGTTCCAATCGGGACAAGAACACTGAAGCTTTCTTT CASSSNRDKNTEAFF TRBJ1-1 TRBV7-9 - -
TGTGCCAGCACCCCCGGGGGGCAGCCCTCTTATGGCTACACCTTC CASTPGGQPSYGYTF TRBJ1-2 TRBV5-4 - -
TGTGCCAGCAGCCGAACCGGGACAGGGTGGTCGAATACGCAGTATTTT CASSRTGTGWSNTQYF TRBJ2-3 TRBV4-2 TRBD1 -
TGTGCCAGCAGTGACAGGTTGGTACGGGGTAGCAATCAGCCCCAGCATTTT CASSDRLVRGSNQPQHF TRBJ1-5 TRBV27 - -
TGTGCCAGCAGCCCGAGGACAACCCATGCTTCTGGCTACACCTTC CASSPRTTHASGYTF TRBJ1-2 TRBV3-1/TRBV3-2 - once
TGCGCCAGCAGCTTGGAGGGGGCGCTGAGGCAGCCCCAGCATTTT CASSLEGALRQPQHF TRBJ1-5 TRBV5-1 TRBD1 once
TGTGCCTGGAGTCCCCCGGCAGGGGTATATTCAGATACGCAGTATTTT CAWSPPAGVYSDTQYF TRBJ2-3 TRBV30 - -
TGCGCCAGCAGCGGGACAGGGGACTACGAGCAGTACTTC CASSGTGDYEQYF TRBJ2-7 TRBV10-1 TRBD1 -
TGTGCCAGCAGCTCCGTAATGTCAGATACGCAGTATTTT CASSSVMSDTQYF TRBJ2-3 TRBV3-1/TRBV3-2 - -
TGTGCCACCAGCTCCCGGGACAGCCTCACCGGGGAGCTGTTTTTT CATSSRDSLTGELFF TRBJ2-2 TRBV15 TRBD1 -
TGTGCCAGCAGCTGGACCGGGACAAAGAACACTGAAGCTTTCTTT CASSWTGTKNTEAFF TRBJ1-1 TRBV5-4 - -
TGTGCCAGCAGTGAACCCCTGGGCAGGAACTATGGCTACACCTTC CASSEPLGRNYGYTF TRBJ1-2 TRBV6-1 - -
TGTGCCAGCTCACCACCAATAAATGAAAAACTGTTTTTT CASSPPINEKLFF TRBJ1-4 TRBV18 - -
TGTGCCAGCAGCCCCCAGGGGAACACTGAAGCTTTCTTT CASSPQGNTEAFF TRBJ1-1 TRBV7-3 - -
TGTGCCAGCAGTAAGGTGCAGGGTAACTATGGCTACACCTTC CASSKVQGNYGYTF TRBJ1-2 TRBV6-5 - -
TGTGCCAGCAGCCCTACGGGGGGGACGGTCAACACTGAAGCTTTCTTT CASSPTGGTVNTEAFF TRBJ1-1 TRBV7-3 - -
TGTGCCTACGACCCAGGGTCCACCGGGGAGCTGTTTTTT CAYDPGSTGELFF TRBJ2-2 TRBV30 - -
TGTGCCAGCAGTCCGGGCCCCGAGGGGGACTATGGCTACACCTTC CASSPGPEGDYGYTF TRBJ1-2 TRBV5-6 - -
TGCGCCAGCAGCTTATTCAGGCAGACAGATACGCAGTATTTT CASSLFRQTDTQYF TRBJ2-3 TRBV5-1 - -
TGCAGTGCGATCGGACTAGCAGAACTGTATTTT CSAIGLAELYF TRBJ2-3 TRBV20-1 TRBD2 -